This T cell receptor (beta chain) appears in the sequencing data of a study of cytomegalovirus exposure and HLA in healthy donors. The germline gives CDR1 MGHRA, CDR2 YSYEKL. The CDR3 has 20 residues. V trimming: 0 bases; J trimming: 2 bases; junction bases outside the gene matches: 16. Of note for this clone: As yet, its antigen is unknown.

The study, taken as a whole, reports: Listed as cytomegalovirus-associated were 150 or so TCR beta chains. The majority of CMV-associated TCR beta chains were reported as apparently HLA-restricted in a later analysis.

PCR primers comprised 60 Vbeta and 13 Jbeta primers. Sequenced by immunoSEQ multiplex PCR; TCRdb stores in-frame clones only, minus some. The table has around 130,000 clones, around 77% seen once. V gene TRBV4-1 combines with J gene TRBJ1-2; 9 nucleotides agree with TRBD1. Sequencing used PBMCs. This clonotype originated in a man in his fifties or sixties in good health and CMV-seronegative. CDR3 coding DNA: TGCGCCAGCAGCCAAGATCTGACCATCGGGACAGGGAAGTGGAACTATGGCTACACCTTC. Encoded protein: CASSQDLTIGTGKWNYGYTF.